The sample holds many counts of the clone carrying this T cell receptor beta chain. What it binds is not known. Using immunoSEQ multiplex PCR, the repertoire was profiled, and TCRdb retains in-frame clones only, with some absent. Here the sample spans 55,000 to 65,000 clones, around 80% being singletons. The data stem from a study of radiotherapy plus CTLA-4 blockade in lung cancer. On the study more broadly: Objective responses emerged in under 20% of patients, and around 31% attained disease control. Study-level findings and limits: In blood, after radiotherapy plus ipilimumab, tumor-derived TCR clones expanded. Increased serum interferon-beta after radiation also reportedly predicted response strongly.

V was trimmed by 6 bases and J by 0 bases, leaving 11 bases between them. The germline V gene has CDR1 MNHNS and CDR2 SASEGT. There are 14 residues in the CDR3. People whose metastatic non-small-cell lung cancer was chemo-refractory got focal radiation along with CTLA-4 blockade by ipilimumab. This receptor was obtained from a human donor with non-small cell lung cancer who had a partial response to radiotherapy plus ipilimumab. This chain connects TRBV6-1 to TRBJ1-1; D unresolved. Sequences were derived from peripheral blood, sampled from a patient treated with radiotherapy plus ipilimumab. The CDR3: CASRYPYMNTEAFF. The CDR3 DNA follows: TGTGCCAGCAGGTATCCGTACATGAACACTGAAGCTTTCTTT.